The next 17 T cell receptor beta chains were all read from a single sample in a study of cytomegalovirus exposure and HLA in healthy donors (dated by TCRdb to between 2016 and 2019). Receptor amplification or capture employed the immunoSEQ multiplex PCR assay. The multiplex PCR relied on a mix of 60 forward primers for TCR Vbeta segments and 13 reverse primers for TCR Jbeta segments. This is the immuneACCESS table as TCRdb keeps it, with only in-frame sequences that have V and J called. A part of the clones is gone; compared with another copy, unresolved V genes explain less than half, and the rest is unexplained. The sample table lists 75,000 to 90,000 clones, about 81% of them with a count of one. The top ten constitute about 4.2% of the sample. The sequencing input was PBMCs. These TCRs come from a man aged 55 to 70 in good health and CMV-seronegative.

The chain carries TRBV9 and TRBJ2-3; D possibly corresponds to TRBD1 (6 bases). The V gene's germline CDR1 is SGDLS and CDR2 YYNGEE. Trimming cost V 4 bases and J 2 bases, with 20 bases left between them. CDR3 length equals 17 residues. The CDR3: CASSLGLGGDLTDTQYF. The CDR3 DNA reads as TGTGCCAGCAGCCTAGGGTTAGGGGGTGATCTCACAGATACGCAGTATTTT.

V and J are TRBV7-9 and TRBJ2-7; tentative D call: TRBD2 (5 bases). Trimming shortened V by 5 bases and J by 5 bases, and 16 bases separated the two germline ends. The CDR3 is 14 residues long. Germline V gene sequence: CDR1 SEHNR, CDR2 FQNEAQ (reference sequence). The CDR3 sequence is CASSHVAGFNEQYF. In nucleotides, the CDR3 is TGTGCCAGCAGCCACGTCGCGGGTTTCAACGAGCAGTACTTC.

The rearrangement links TRBV30 to TRBJ2-3; 8 bases match TRBD1. The CDR3 covers 15 residues. Germline-derived CDR1 and CDR2 are GTSNPN and SVGIG (reference sequence). The trim removed 0 bases at V and 0 bases at J, leaving 2 bases unmatched. DNA for the CDR3: TGTGCCTGGAGTGTAGGGACAGGTAGCACAGATACGCAGTATTTT. Its protein is CAWSVGTGSTDTQYF.

On this clone: Other nucleotide sequences in the sample specify the same CDR3. V gene TRBV9 combines with J gene TRBJ2-2, with 9 nucleotides matching TRBD2. Germline V lookup: CDR1 SGDLS, CDR2 YYNGEE. This CDR3 is built from 17 residues. The V gene end was trimmed by 0 bases and the J gene end by 2 bases; junction bases not matched to a gene: 5. The CDR3 bases are TGTGCCAGCAGCGTAGATGCGGGGGGGTTAAACACCGGGGAGCTGTTTTTT. Its protein product is CASSVDAGGLNTGELFF.

The CDR3: CASYRTGGPYEQYF. The CDR3 nucleotides are TGTGCCAGCTATCGGACAGGGGGCCCTTACGAGCAGTACTTC. The rearrangement joins TRBV28 to TRBJ2-7, with 11 bases aligning to TRBD1. V gave up 8 bases and J gave up 4 bases; unmatched junction bases: 7. The CDR3 consists of 14 residues. CDR1 and CDR2 from the germline V gene are MDHEN and SYDVKM. The full variable domain, in which reference TRBV28 and TRBJ2-7 provide the parts outside the CDR3, is DVKVTQSSRYLVKRTGEKVFLECVQDMDHENMFWYRQDPGLGLRLIYFSYDVKMKEKGDIPEGYSVSREKKERFSLILESASTNQTSMYLCASYRTGGPYEQYFGPGTRLTVT.

The V gene is TRBV27, the J gene TRBJ2-1; D is possibly TRBD1 (6 bases). Germline CDR1 MNHEY, CDR2 SMNVEV (reference sequence). V gave up 4 bases and J gave up 2 bases, with 12 bases separating them. This CDR3 spans 15 amino acids. The CDR3 spells CASSYTGTPYNEQFF. CDR3 sequence (DNA): TGTGCCAGCAGTTACACAGGGACGCCCTACAATGAGCAGTTCTTC.

The chain uses TRBV27 and TRBJ1-1; D uncertain. V lost 3 bases and J 4 bases, leaving 12 bases between the germline ends. The CDR3 has 14 amino acids. Germline values: CDR1 MNHEY, CDR2 SMNVEV (reference sequence). The CDR3 protein is CASSLVFGVTEAFF. The DNA for the CDR3 is TGTGCCAGCAGTTTGGTGTTCGGGGTCACTGAAGCTTTCTTT.

The chain joins TRBV10-3 to TRBJ2-3, with a weak D call TRBD1 (6 bases). This CDR3 contains 13 residues. Per germline, CDR1 ENHRY and CDR2 SYGVKD. The V end was cut by 8 bases, the J end by 0 bases, with 9 bases between. This CDR3 reads CAIGTLSTDTQYF. The CDR3 DNA follows: TGTGCCATCGGGACACTTAGCACAGATACGCAGTATTTT.

The chain combines TRBV5-6 with TRBJ1-6, with D unresolved. This CDR3 is 17 amino acids long. Germline V CDR1 and CDR2: SGHDT, YYEEEE. Trimming cost V 4 bases and J 0 bases, with 14 bases left between them. The CDR3 sequence is CASSMLGGSSYNSPLHF. The CDR3 DNA is TGTGCCAGCAGCATGCTAGGCGGAAGCTCCTATAATTCACCCCTCCACTTT.

For the CDR3, the DNA is TGTGCCATCAGTACCCTTCCGGAGGACCAGTACTTC. It encodes CAISTLPEDQYF. This sequence joins TRBV10-3 and TRBJ2-5; a possible D gene is TRBD2 (5 bases). The CDR3 covers 12 residues. Germline V gene data show CDR1 as ENHRY and CDR2 as SYGVKD. The V end was cut by 5 bases, the J end by 10 bases, with 14 bases between.

The V and J genes are TRBV5-4 and TRBJ2-7; 9 nucleotides agree with TRBD2. This CDR3 comprises 16 residues. Germline V gene lookup returns CDR1 SGHNT and CDR2 YYREEE (reference sequence). V dropped 6 bases and J dropped 4; count of bases not matched to a gene: 14. CDR3 region: CASTPGGGAGVYEQYF. CDR3 sequence (DNA): TGTGCCAGCACCCCAGGCGGGGGGGCCGGAGTTTACGAGCAGTACTTC.

The chain joins TRBV5-1 to TRBJ2-5, with 7 bases that match TRBD2. The ends lost 0 bases at V and 5 bases at J; junction bases unmatched: 7. Germline CDR1 reads SGHRS; CDR2 reads YFSETQ. This CDR3 has 15 residues. The CDR3 DNA sequence: TGCGCCAGCAGCTTGGCCAGCGGGGCATCGGAGACCCAGTACTTC. As protein: CASSLASGASETQYF. Filled out from reference TRBV5-1 and TRBJ2-5, the complete variable domain reads KAGVTQTPRYLIKTRGQQVTLSCSPISGHRSVSWYQQTPGQGLQFLFEYFSETQRNKGNFPGRFSGRQFSNSRSEMNVSTLELGDSALYLCASSLASGASETQYFGPGTRLLVL.

This chain connects TRBV11-3 to TRBJ2-5; TRBD2 agrees at 11 bases. V dropped 5 bases and J dropped 5; count of bases not matched to a gene: 4. Germline V lookup: CDR1 SGHNT, CDR2 YENEEA. The CDR3 has 14 amino acids. DNA of the CDR3: TGTGCCAGCAGCCTTAGCGGGGGGGCTGAGACCCAGTACTTC. It yields the protein CASSLSGGAETQYF.

The chain employs TRBV19 and TRBJ1-1, with a weak D call TRBD1 (6 bases). V was pared by 4 bases and J by 1 base, with 13 bases between. Germline V lookup: CDR1 LNHDA, CDR2 SQIVND (reference sequence). This CDR3 is built from 15 residues. The CDR3 protein is CASSSRDTRNTEAFF. The CDR3 nucleotides are TGTGCCAGTAGTAGCCGGGACACGCGGAACACTGAAGCTTTCTTT. Together with reference TRBV19 and TRBJ1-1, the CDR3 gives the full variable domain: DGGITQSPKYLFRKEGQNVTLSCEQNLNHDAMYWYRQDPGQGLRLIYYSQIVNDFQKGDIAEGYSVSREKKESFPLTVTSAQKNPTAFYLCASSSRDTRNTEAFFGQGTRLTVV.

V usage is TRBV6-5 and J usage is TRBJ2-3; the D is unclear. Germline V gives CDR1 MNHEY, CDR2 SVGAGI. The CDR3 sequence is 14 residues long. The ends were cut back, 0 bases at V and 4 bases at J, with 8 bases in the middle. CDR3 sequence (DNA): TGTGCCAGCAGTTACTCGGGCCTCCCAGATACGCAGTATTTT. Translation: CASSYSGLPDTQYF.

V gene TRBV25-1 combines with J gene TRBJ2-7; 8 bases match TRBD1. Germline assignment: CDR1 MGHDK and CDR2 SYGVNS. The CDR3 is made up of 14 amino acids. Trimming cost V 5 bases and J 3 bases; bases outside gene matches: 6. Written as DNA, the CDR3 is TGTGCCAGCAGTACCGGGACAGGAGACTACGAGCAGTACTTC. Amino acid sequence: CASSTGTGDYEQYF.

This clone has only a few counts. The chain combines TRBV10-3 with TRBJ1-1, with unresolved D. Trimming pared 7 bases from V and 1 base from J, leaving 7 bases between. The CDR3 consists of 12 residues. In germline, CDR1 is ENHRY, CDR2 SYGVKD. CDR3 loop: CAITPGNTEAFF. The CDR3 nucleotides read TGTGCCATCACCCCAGGGAACACTGAAGCTTTCTTT.